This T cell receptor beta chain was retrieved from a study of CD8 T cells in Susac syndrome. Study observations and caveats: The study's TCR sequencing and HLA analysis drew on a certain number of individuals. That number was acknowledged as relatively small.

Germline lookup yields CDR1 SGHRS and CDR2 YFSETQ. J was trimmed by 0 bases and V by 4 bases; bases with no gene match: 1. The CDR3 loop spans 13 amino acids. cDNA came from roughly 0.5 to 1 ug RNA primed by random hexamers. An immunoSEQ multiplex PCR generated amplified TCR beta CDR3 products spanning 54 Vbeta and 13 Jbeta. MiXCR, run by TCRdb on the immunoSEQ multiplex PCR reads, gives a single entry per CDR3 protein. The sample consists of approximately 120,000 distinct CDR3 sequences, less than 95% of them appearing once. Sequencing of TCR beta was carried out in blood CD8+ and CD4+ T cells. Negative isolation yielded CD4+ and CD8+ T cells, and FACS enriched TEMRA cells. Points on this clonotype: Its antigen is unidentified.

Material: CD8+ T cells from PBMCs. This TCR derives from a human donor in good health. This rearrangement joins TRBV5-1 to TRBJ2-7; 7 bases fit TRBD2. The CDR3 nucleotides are TGCGCCAGCAGCCGGGACTACTCCTACGAGCAGTACTTC. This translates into CASSRDYSYEQYF.